The rows below give T cell receptor beta chains drawn from one sample of a study of shared clonotypes between healthy human individuals. Using immunoSEQ multiplex PCR, the repertoire was profiled, and TCRdb retains in-frame clones only, with some absent. The data contain roughly 2.4 million clones, 90% to 96% of them singletons. The specimen was naive CD4+ T cells sorted from blood. These receptors came from a man aged 18 to 30 in good health. The conserved cysteine and the conserved F or W are not part of the CDR3 here. The D gene is left open where the match is weak.

.	TRBV10-3	TRBJ2-1	AISQLDSAQF
TRBD1	TRBV5-8	TRBJ1-5	ASDRTGGNQPQH
.	TRBV10-2	TRBJ1-6	ASSVEGVNSPLH
.	TRBV7-2	TRBJ2-7	ASSLAPVYEQY
.	TRBV2	TRBJ2-2	ASSEGHTGELF
.	TRBV28	TRBJ1-4	ASSPHTGSEKLF
.	TRBV20-1	TRBJ2-1	SASRDHEQF
TRBD1	TRBV5-6	TRBJ2-5	ASSSPRQGVRETQY
.	TRBV6-8	TRBJ1-1	ASTVILGTEAF
TRBD1	TRBV6-5	TRBJ1-2	ASSSQGEAYGYT
TRBD2	TRBV9	TRBJ2-1	ASSFSTSGRKNEQF
.	TRBV10-2	TRBJ1-5	ASSMGEQPQH
.	TRBV5-1	TRBJ2-1	ASSEGLAYNEQF
TRBD2	TRBV7-2	TRBJ2-3	ASSLVAGGPDTQY
.	TRBV27	TRBJ1-5	ASSLNRVNQPQH
TRBD1	TRBV9	TRBJ2-7	ASSPSLIGGGTYEQY
.	TRBV10-3	TRBJ2-7	AISEMVGEQY
.	TRBV28	TRBJ1-5	ASSSPGTNQPQH
.	TRBV5-6	TRBJ2-1	ASSLEGHQF
.	TRBV30	TRBJ2-1	AWSLPNGEQF
.	TRBV20-1	TRBJ1-1	STLRGEAF
TRBD1	TRBV5-1	TRBJ1-6	ASSQGQGKNSPLH
TRBD1	TRBV6-5	TRBJ1-1	ASSYPSGTGYTEAF
.	TRBV5-6	TRBJ1-1	ASAGNRGGVNTEAF
.	TRBV11-2	TRBJ1-2	ASSSQGNYGYT